This T cell receptor (beta chain) was observed in a study of T cells after yellow fever vaccination. This clonotype was detected only a few times. The CDR3 consists of 13 residues. The germline V and J ends were trimmed by 5 bases and 7 bases, with 9 bases remaining between them. MiXCR, run by TCRdb on the 5' RACE reads, gives a single entry per CDR3 protein. The profile shows around 590,000 distinct CDR3 sequences, around an eighth of them singletons. Sequenced material: PBMCs, taken on the day of the yellow fever booster vaccination. V and J are TRBV12-3 or TRBV12-4 and TRBJ1-6; D not certain. The receptor was isolated from a man aged 25 to 40 who received the YFV17D yellow fever vaccine. CDR3 loop: CASSTSENSPLHF. CDR3 DNA sequence: TGTGCCAGCAGTACCTCCGAGAATTCACCCCTCCACTTT.